Below, one T cell receptor (beta chain) is given with its context. The V end lost 1 base, the J end lost 2 bases, and 6 bases lay between the germline ends. The CDR3 loop spans 13 amino acids. Germline CDR1 reads SEHNR; CDR2 reads FQNEAQ (reference sequence). In the authors' methods: Quantification of nucleated cells was approximated via reference gene primer amplification. Profiled with immunoSEQ multiplex PCR; TCRdb holds only in-frame clones, not every one. V, J and clone size were drawn from that table, and D and trimming were deduced from the DNA. The repertoire includes 200,000 to 300,000 clones, around 90% of them detected once, and roughly 0.89% sits in the top ten. This sample was included in a study of blood T cell repertoires in COVID-19. The overall study: Specimens from acute and convalescent COVID-19 originated in the United States, Italy and Spain.

This clonotype was obtained from a man aged 25 to 45 with COVID-19, enrolled during active disease. The specimen was peripheral blood. The V gene is TRBV7-9, the J gene TRBJ2-7, with D uncertain. The CDR3 DNA sequence: TGTGCCAGCAGCTTAGTAGAAGCCTACGAGCAGTACTTC. Translating it yields CASSLVEAYEQYF.